This TCR beta chain is drawn from a study of spatial heterogeneity in lung cancer. Looking at the study overall: The donors were some 70 patients with non-small cell lung cancer that was early-stage and untreated.

A unique molecular identifier was attached to every TCR cDNA molecule. Each CDR3 protein gets one entry after TCRdb re-called the 5' RACE reads with MiXCR. This sample has tens of thousands of distinct CDR3 sequences; 5% to 6.5% occur once, and the top ten carry around 21%. Time point indicated: blood at routine non-recurrence follow-up after resection. In each case, whole RNA from tumor, nontumor lung or frozen PBMC was sequenced unsorted. The sample consisted of PBMCs, taken at follow-up. The source is a male donor with early-stage non-small cell lung cancer.

The CDR3 DNA reads as TGCAGTGCTAGACCCCAGGCTGCTTCGAACACTGAAGCTTTCTTT. Translation gives CSARPQAASNTEAFF. V gene TRBV20-1 combines with J gene TRBJ1-1; D gene uncertain. CDR1 and CDR2 (germline): DFQATT, SNEGSKA (reference sequence). The CDR3 totals 15 residues. Trimming took off 2 bases at V and 1 base at J, with 14 bases between the two ends.